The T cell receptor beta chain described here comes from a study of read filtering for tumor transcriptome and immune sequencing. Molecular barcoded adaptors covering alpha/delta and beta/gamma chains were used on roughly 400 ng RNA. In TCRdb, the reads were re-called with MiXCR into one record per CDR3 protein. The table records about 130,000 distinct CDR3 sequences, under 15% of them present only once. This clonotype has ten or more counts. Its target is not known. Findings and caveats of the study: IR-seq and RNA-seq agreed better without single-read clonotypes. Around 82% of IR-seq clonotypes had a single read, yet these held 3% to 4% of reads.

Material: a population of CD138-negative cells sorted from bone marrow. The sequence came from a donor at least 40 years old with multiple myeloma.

For the CDR3, the DNA is TGTGCCATACAGGGGGCGCCTAATGAAAAACTGTTTTTT. Translating it yields CAIQGAPNEKLFF. V is TRBV10-3 and J is TRBJ1-4; 9 nucleotides line up with TRBD1. J was trimmed by 3 bases and V by 9 bases; bases with no gene match: 2. Germline loops: CDR1 ENHRY, CDR2 SYGVKD. This CDR3 spans 13 amino acids.